This paragraph reports one TCR beta chain. This sample was included in a study of T cell responses to AZD1222 COVID-19 vaccine. The data were produced by immunoSEQ multiplex PCR, yet TCRdb's version contains in-frame clones alone and is incomplete. The sample consists of about 120,000 clones, around nine tenths of them appearing once. This CDR3 is built from 14 residues. V dropped 8 bases and J dropped 3; count of bases not matched to a gene: 8. Germline V gene sequence: CDR1 SGHNT, CDR2 YENEEA. The sequences come from peripheral blood, collected on day 0 of AZD1222 vaccination. The chain employs TRBV11-3 and TRBJ2-3; 7 bases fit TRBD1. The source of this sequence is an adult in good health. The DNA for the CDR3 is TGTGCCAGCTCGAAGGGGGCGCTGACAGATACGCAGTATTTT. This codes for CASSKGALTDTQYF.